This T cell receptor (beta chain) stems from a study of high-grade serous ovarian cancer treatment subgroups. The overall study: On average, more than 14,000 reads and about 7,400 unique TCR beta rearrangements were obtained per sample.

This clone was seen a single time. Tumor samples were taken before definitive surgery or chemotherapy. Sequencing used immunoSEQ multiplex PCR; TCRdb keeps in-frame clones, though not all of them. The table lists about 10,000 clones, 68% of them singletons, with under 5% in the top ten. The CDR3 covers 16 residues. V was shortened by 0 bases and J by 4 bases, with 15 bases between the two germline ends. In germline, CDR1 is KGHSH, CDR2 LQKENI. The TCR comes from a human donor with high-grade serous ovarian cancer. Sequencing was done on a sample of tumor tissue. The chain links TRBV18 to TRBJ1-1, with D possibly being TRBD1 (5 bases). CDR3 residues: CASSPPGGGSVTEAFF. The CDR3 DNA reads TGTGCCAGCTCACCACCGGGGGGTGGTTCTGTCACTGAAGCTTTCTTT.